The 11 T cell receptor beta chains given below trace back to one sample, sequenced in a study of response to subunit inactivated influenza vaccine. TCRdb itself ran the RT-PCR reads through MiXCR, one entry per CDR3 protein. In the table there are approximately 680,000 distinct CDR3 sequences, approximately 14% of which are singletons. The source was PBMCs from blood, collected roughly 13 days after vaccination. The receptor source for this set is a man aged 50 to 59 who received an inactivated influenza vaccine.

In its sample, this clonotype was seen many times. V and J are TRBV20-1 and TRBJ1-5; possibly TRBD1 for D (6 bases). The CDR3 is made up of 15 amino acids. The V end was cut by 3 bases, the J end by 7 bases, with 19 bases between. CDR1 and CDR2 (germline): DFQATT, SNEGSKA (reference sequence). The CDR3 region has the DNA TGCAGTGCTAGCAGACTCATTGGGGGCCACCAGCCCCAGCATTTT. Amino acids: CSASRLIGGHQPQHF.

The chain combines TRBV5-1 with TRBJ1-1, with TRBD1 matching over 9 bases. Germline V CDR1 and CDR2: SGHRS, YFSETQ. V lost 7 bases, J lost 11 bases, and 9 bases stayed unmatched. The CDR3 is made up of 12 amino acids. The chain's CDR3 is CASSAGQGVAFF. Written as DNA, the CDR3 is TGCGCCAGCTCCGCGGGACAGGGAGTGGCTTTCTTT.

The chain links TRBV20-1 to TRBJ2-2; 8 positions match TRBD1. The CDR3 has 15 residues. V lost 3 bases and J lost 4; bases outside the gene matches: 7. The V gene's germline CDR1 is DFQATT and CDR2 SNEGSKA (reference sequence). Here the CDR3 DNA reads TGCAGTGCTAGTCCGGGACAGGACCCCACCGGGGAGCTGTTTTTT. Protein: CSASPGQDPTGELFF.

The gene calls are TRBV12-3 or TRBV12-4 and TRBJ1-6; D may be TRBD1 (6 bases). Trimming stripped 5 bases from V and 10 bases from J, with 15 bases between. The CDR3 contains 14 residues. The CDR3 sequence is CASSTGTLTSPLHF. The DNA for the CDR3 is TGTGCCAGCAGTACCGGGACACTCACCTCACCCCTCCACTTT.

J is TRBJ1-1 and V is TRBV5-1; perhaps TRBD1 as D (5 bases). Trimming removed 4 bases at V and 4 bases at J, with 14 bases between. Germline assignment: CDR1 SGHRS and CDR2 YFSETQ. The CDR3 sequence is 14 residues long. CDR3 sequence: CASSGTGPSTEAFF. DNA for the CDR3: TGCGCCAGCAGCGGGACTGGGCCGTCCACTGAAGCTTTCTTT.

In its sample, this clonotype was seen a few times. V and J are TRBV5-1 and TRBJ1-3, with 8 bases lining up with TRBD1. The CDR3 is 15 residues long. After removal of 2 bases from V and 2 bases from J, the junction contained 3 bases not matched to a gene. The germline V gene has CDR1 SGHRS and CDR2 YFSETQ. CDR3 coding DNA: TGCGCCAGCAGCTTTCAACAGGGGGCTGGAAACACCATATATTTT. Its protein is CASSFQQGAGNTIYF.

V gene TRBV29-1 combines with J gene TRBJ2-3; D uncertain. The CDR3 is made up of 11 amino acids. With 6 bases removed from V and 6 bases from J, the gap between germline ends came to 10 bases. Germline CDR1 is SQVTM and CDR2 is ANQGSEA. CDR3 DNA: TGCAGCGTACGCGTTGTGGATACGCAGTATTTT. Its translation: CSVRVVDTQYF.

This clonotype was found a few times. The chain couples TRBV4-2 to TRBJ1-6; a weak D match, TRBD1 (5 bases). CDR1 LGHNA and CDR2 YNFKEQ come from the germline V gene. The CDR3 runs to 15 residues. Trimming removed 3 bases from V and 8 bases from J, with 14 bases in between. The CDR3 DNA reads TGTGCCAGCAGCCAGGAACGGACACCGGATTCACCCCTCCACTTT. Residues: CASSQERTPDSPLHF.

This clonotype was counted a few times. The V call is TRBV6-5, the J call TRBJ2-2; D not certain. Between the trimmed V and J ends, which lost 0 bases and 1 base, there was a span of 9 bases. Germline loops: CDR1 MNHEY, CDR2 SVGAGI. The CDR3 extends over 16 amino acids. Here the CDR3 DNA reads TGTGCCAGCAGTTACTCGAGCCAGGAGAACACCGGGGAGCTGTTTTTT. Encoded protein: CASSYSSQENTGELFF.

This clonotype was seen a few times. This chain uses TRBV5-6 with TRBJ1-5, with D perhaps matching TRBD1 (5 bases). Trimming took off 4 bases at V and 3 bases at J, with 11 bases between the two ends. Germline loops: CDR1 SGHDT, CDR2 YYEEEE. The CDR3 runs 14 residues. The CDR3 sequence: CASSITGYNQPQHF. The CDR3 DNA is TGTGCCAGCAGCATTACAGGCTACAATCAGCCCCAGCATTTT.

In nucleotides, the CDR3 is TGCGCCAGCAGCCAAAGGATCAGGGGGCAAGAGACCCAGTACTTC. Translating gives CASSQRIRGQETQYF. The chain employs TRBV4-3 and TRBJ2-5, with 7 bases fitting TRBD1. The CDR3 length is 15 residues. Germline values: CDR1 LGHNA, CDR2 YSLEER. J was trimmed by 2 bases and V by 2 bases; bases with no gene match: 5.